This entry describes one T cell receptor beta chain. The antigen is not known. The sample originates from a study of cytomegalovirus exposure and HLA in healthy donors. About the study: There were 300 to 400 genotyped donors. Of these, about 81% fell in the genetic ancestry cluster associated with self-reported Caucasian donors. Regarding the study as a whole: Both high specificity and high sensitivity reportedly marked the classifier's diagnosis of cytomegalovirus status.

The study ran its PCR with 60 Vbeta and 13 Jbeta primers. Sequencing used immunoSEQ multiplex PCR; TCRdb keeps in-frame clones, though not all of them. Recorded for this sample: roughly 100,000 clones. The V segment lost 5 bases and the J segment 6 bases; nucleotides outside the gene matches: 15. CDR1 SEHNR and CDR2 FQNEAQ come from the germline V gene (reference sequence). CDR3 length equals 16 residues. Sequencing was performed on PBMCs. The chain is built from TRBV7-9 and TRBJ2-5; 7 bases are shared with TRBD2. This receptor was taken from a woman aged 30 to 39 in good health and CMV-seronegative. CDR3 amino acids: CASSQTSGGLGQTQYF. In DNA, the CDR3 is TGTGCCAGCAGCCAAACCTCCGGGGGGTTAGGGCAGACCCAGTACTTC. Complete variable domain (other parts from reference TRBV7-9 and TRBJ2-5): DTGVSQNPRHKITKRGQNVTFRCDPISEHNRLYWYRQTLGQGPEFLTYFQNEAQLEKSRLLSDRFSAERPKGSFSTLEIQRTEQGDSAMYLCASSQTSGGLGQTQYFGPGTRLLVL.